Each of the 30 T cell receptor beta chains below was sequenced from the same sample in a study of blood T cell repertoires in COVID-19. TCRdb's copy holds only in-frame clones and misses some; the assay was immunoSEQ multiplex PCR. Of around 300,000 clones in the sample, 75% to 90% are singletons; the top ten hold 0.9% to 1%. The material sequenced was peripheral blood. Receptor source: a woman aged 40 to 50 who had recovered from COVID-19.

The chain recombines TRBV29-1 with TRBJ2-2; 12 bases map to TRBD2. CDR1 is SQVTM, CDR2 ANQGSEA, per germline. The CDR3 sequence is 15 residues long. V was pared by 7 bases and J by 1 base, with 4 bases of the junction left unmatched. CDR3 in DNA: TGCAGCGGACTAGCGGGAGATCGGAACACCGGGGAGCTGTTTTTT. Encoded protein: CSGLAGDRNTGELFF.

This chain connects TRBV30 to TRBJ2-3; 14 bases are a match to TRBD2. CDR1 and CDR2 (germline): GTSNPN, SVGIG (reference sequence). The CDR3 is 15 amino acids. J gave up 4 bases and V 4 bases, and 4 bases lay outside the gene matches. CDR3 sequence reads: CAWMWGLAGADTQYF. In DNA form, the CDR3 reads TGTGCCTGGATGTGGGGACTAGCGGGAGCAGATACGCAGTATTTT.

The chain employs TRBV6-5 and TRBJ2-7; 7 nucleotides agree with TRBD1. CDR3 length: 12 amino acids. V gave up 8 bases and J gave up 5 bases; unmatched junction bases: 6. The germline CDR1 and CDR2 sequences are MNHEY and SVGAGI. The CDR3 DNA follows: TGTGCCAGCCAGACAGGGTACGACGAGCAGTACTTC. The encoded protein is CASQTGYDEQYF.

This clone was recorded once. The chain has TRBV3-1 (or the pseudogene TRBV3-2) and TRBJ1-4, with 11 bases identical to TRBD1. Germline CDR1 LGHDT, CDR2 YNNKEL (reference sequence). With 3 bases clipped from V and 7 bases from J, the junction kept 4 bases outside the gene matches. The CDR3 length is 15 residues. In DNA form, the CDR3 reads TGTGCCAGCAGCCACGGACAGGGGGCGGGTGAAAAACTGTTTTTT. This codes for CASSHGQGAGEKLFF.

J is TRBJ2-5 and V is TRBV5-1; TRBD2 matches 8 bases. CDR3 length equals 16 residues. The J segment lost 4 bases and the V segment lost 4 bases, leaving 12 bases of the junction unmatched. Per germline, CDR1 SGHRS and CDR2 YFSETQ. The CDR3 region is CASSRGPAGGGETQYF. The CDR3, as DNA: TGCGCCAGCAGCCGGGGACCCGCGGGGGGTGGAGAGACCCAGTACTTC. The full variable domain, in which reference TRBV5-1 and TRBJ2-5 provide the parts outside the CDR3, is KAGVTQTPRYLIKTRGQQVTLSCSPISGHRSVSWYQQTPGQGLQFLFEYFSETQRNKGNFPGRFSGRQFSNSRSEMNVSTLELGDSALYLCASSRGPAGGGETQYFGPGTRLLVL.

This sequence joins TRBV10-3 and TRBJ2-3; possible D gene TRBD2, 6 bases. With 2 bases removed from V and 1 base from J, the gap between germline ends came to 10 bases. The CDR3 has 15 amino acids. Germline V CDR1 and CDR2: ENHRY, SYGVKD. The CDR3, as DNA: TGTGCCATCAGTGAGGGACTAACAGGCACAGATACGCAGTATTTT. Protein sequence: CAISEGLTGTDTQYF.

The J gene is TRBJ2-3, the V gene TRBV4-1; 13 nucleotides match TRBD2. V trimming: 3 bases; J trimming: 4 bases; junction bases outside the gene matches: 4. The CDR3 extends over 16 amino acids. CDR1 is MGHRA, CDR2 YSYEKL, per germline. Here the CDR3 reads CASSQILAGGPDTQYF. The CDR3 coding sequence is TGCGCCAGCAGCCAGATACTAGCGGGAGGGCCAGATACGCAGTATTTT.

This clone was recorded a few times. The genes are TRBV11-3 and TRBJ2-5; D uncertain. This CDR3 is 12 amino acids long. V dropped 3 bases and J dropped 3 bases, with 5 bases sitting between them. CDR1 and CDR2 (germline): SGHNT, YENEEA. Written as DNA, the CDR3 is TGTGCCAGCAGCTTCTTCGAAGAGACCCAGTACTTC. Protein product: CASSFFEETQYF.

The gene calls are TRBV19 and TRBJ2-7; maybe TRBD2 (5 bases). CDR3 length: 14 amino acids. V was pared by 4 bases and J by 6 bases, with 16 bases between. CDR1 and CDR2 from the germline V gene are LNHDA and SQIVND (reference sequence). The DNA for the CDR3 is TGTGCCAGTAGTAGTCAGGACTCCGGGCTCGAGCAGTACTTC. Protein: CASSSQDSGLEQYF. Supplemented by reference TRBV19 and TRBJ2-7, the full variable domain reads DGGITQSPKYLFRKEGQNVTLSCEQNLNHDAMYWYRQDPGQGLRLIYYSQIVNDFQKGDIAEGYSVSREKKESFPLTVTSAQKNPTAFYLCASSSQDSGLEQYFGPGTRLTVT.

This clone has just a few counts. This chain joins TRBV19 and TRBJ1-3; weak D call: TRBD1 (5 bases). The CDR3 contains 14 residues. The germline gives CDR1 LNHDA, CDR2 SQIVND (reference sequence). V was cut by 3 bases and J by 4 bases, with 10 bases left in between. The CDR3 DNA is TGTGCCAGTAGTATCGGGGGTGACGGAAACACCATATATTTT. Translated: CASSIGGDGNTIYF.

The V call is TRBV12-3 or TRBV12-4, the J call TRBJ1-2; 8 bases agree with TRBD1. The ends lost 6 bases at V and 5 bases at J; junction bases unmatched: 5. The CDR3 contains 13 residues. CDR3 in amino acids: CASRGQDPYGYTF. The CDR3 bases are TGTGCCAGCAGGGGACAGGATCCTTATGGCTACACCTTC.

The chain combines TRBV30 with TRBJ2-1; 9 nucleotides agree with TRBD2. The CDR3 runs 17 residues. Germline V gene data show CDR1 as GTSNPN and CDR2 as SVGIG (reference sequence). J gave up 7 bases and V 2 bases, and 15 bases lay outside the gene matches. This CDR3 is CAWSPERGAGGTNEQFF. The CDR3 DNA reads TGTGCCTGGAGTCCTGAAAGGGGGGCGGGAGGGACGAATGAGCAGTTCTTC.

This chain joins TRBV5-1 and TRBJ2-3; 10 bases fit TRBD2. Trimming cost V 2 bases and J 4 bases; bases outside gene matches: 7. The CDR3 loop spans 16 amino acids. CDR1 and CDR2 from the germline V gene are SGHRS and YFSETQ. The CDR3 protein is CASSFSGTSDSDTQYF. The CDR3 DNA reads TGCGCCAGCAGCTTTTCCGGGACTAGCGACTCAGATACGCAGTATTTT.

The chain employs TRBV28 and TRBJ2-3; D is undetermined. Per germline, CDR1 MDHEN and CDR2 SYDVKM. V lost 7 bases and J lost 2, with 13 bases in between. This CDR3 has 14 amino acids. The CDR3 loop reads CASISSGDTDTQYF. DNA for the CDR3: TGTGCCAGCATCTCGAGTGGAGACACAGATACGCAGTATTTT.

The genes are TRBV30 and TRBJ1-1; D unclear. Germline lookup yields CDR1 GTSNPN and CDR2 SVGIG (reference sequence). The CDR3 contains 11 residues. Trimming took off 2 bases at V and 8 bases at J, with 9 bases between the two ends. Written as DNA, the CDR3 is TGTGCCTGGAGTTCAACCGGGGAAGCTTTCTTT. Protein sequence: CAWSSTGEAFF.

The chain joins TRBV5-1 to TRBJ2-3; a weak D match, TRBD2 (5 bases). The CDR3 extends over 16 amino acids. The germline V and J ends were trimmed by 0 bases and 0 bases, with 11 bases remaining between them. Germline CDR1 reads SGHRS; CDR2 reads YFSETQ. This CDR3 reads CASSLAASSSTDTQYF. The CDR3 DNA is TGCGCCAGCAGCTTGGCCGCTAGCAGTAGCACAGATACGCAGTATTTT. Filled out from reference TRBV5-1 and TRBJ2-3, the complete variable domain reads KAGVTQTPRYLIKTRGQQVTLSCSPISGHRSVSWYQQTPGQGLQFLFEYFSETQRNKGNFPGRFSGRQFSNSRSEMNVSTLELGDSALYLCASSLAASSSTDTQYFGPGTRLTVL.

The CDR3 DNA follows: TGTGCCAGCAGCACCGGGAATGAGCAGTTCTTC. Translated, it gives CASSTGNEQFF. The V and J genes are TRBV11-2 and TRBJ2-1; D unresolved. The CDR3 has 11 amino acids. With 5 bases removed from V and 7 bases from J, the gap between germline ends came to 6 bases. Germline lookup yields CDR1 SGHAT and CDR2 FQNNGV.

The chain employs TRBV5-1 and TRBJ2-1, with TRBD2 matching 9 bases. The germline V gene has CDR1 SGHRS and CDR2 YFSETQ. J lost 7 bases, V lost 1 base, and 6 bases had no gene match. This CDR3 has 15 amino acids. The CDR3 DNA reads as TGCGCCAGCAGCTTGTGGGGCGGGAGGGGAAATGAGCAGTTCTTC. It codes for CASSLWGGRGNEQFF.

The chain employs TRBV7-2 and TRBJ2-2; a possible D gene is TRBD1 (6 bases). The length of the CDR3 is 15 residues. Trimming cost V 5 bases and J 2 bases, with 12 bases left between them. CDR1 is SGHTA, CDR2 FQGNSA, per germline. Here the CDR3 reads CASSLRTANTGELFF. The DNA for the CDR3 is TGTGCCAGCAGCCTTCGGACAGCAAACACCGGGGAGCTGTTTTTT.

Concerning this clone: Germline and junction disagree at one end, which may indicate a read error. The chain joins TRBV7-3 to TRBJ2-5; 9 bases align to TRBD2. Germline loops: CDR1 SGHTA, CDR2 FQGTGA. The CDR3 has 17 amino acids. The CDR3 DNA reads TGTGCCAGCGGCTTAGGGGGTCTAGCGGGATTCCAAGAGACCCAGTACTTC. Residues: CASGLGGLAGFQETQYF.

This sequence joins TRBV7-9 and TRBJ2-5, with 7 bases that match TRBD1. The CDR3 covers 16 residues. V trimming: 5 bases; J trimming: 2 bases; junction bases outside the gene matches: 11. Per germline, CDR1 SEHNR and CDR2 FQNEAQ (reference sequence). The chain's CDR3 is CASSPPQGDPQETQYF. CDR3 DNA: TGTGCCAGCAGCCCCCCCCAGGGGGACCCTCAAGAGACCCAGTACTTC.

In this sample, this clone turned up once. The identical CDR3 is also encoded by other nucleotide sequences in the sample. The chain recombines TRBV6-1 with TRBJ2-5; tentative D call: TRBD2 (7 bases). The CDR3 is 13 amino acids. The V end lost 3 bases, the J end lost 4 bases, and 9 bases lay between the germline ends. The germline gives CDR1 MNHNS, CDR2 SASEGT. CDR3 sequence (DNA): TGTGCCAGCAGTGAGGGGGGGCGAGAGACCCAGTACTTC. Translated, it gives CASSEGGRETQYF.

This clone has just one count. V is TRBV5-1 and J is TRBJ1-6; D is possibly TRBD1 (5 bases). CDR3 length: 15 residues. Trimming removed 0 bases at V and 8 bases at J, with 12 bases between. Per germline, CDR1 SGHRS and CDR2 YFSETQ. CDR3 DNA sequence: TGCGCCAGCAGCTTGGCAGGAACAGGTGATTCACCCCTCCACTTT. It is translated as CASSLAGTGDSPLHF. Full variable domain (rest looked up from reference TRBV5-1 and TRBJ1-6): KAGVTQTPRYLIKTRGQQVTLSCSPISGHRSVSWYQQTPGQGLQFLFEYFSETQRNKGNFPGRFSGRQFSNSRSEMNVSTLELGDSALYLCASSLAGTGDSPLHFGNGTRLTVT.

The chain combines TRBV5-4 with TRBJ2-3; possible D gene TRBD2, 5 bases. CDR3 length: 13 residues. Germline values: CDR1 SGHNT, CDR2 YYREEE (reference sequence). V lost 3 bases and J 4 bases, leaving 9 bases between the germline ends. The CDR3 here is CASSYQEADTQYF. The CDR3 DNA sequence: TGTGCCAGCAGCTACCAGGAGGCAGATACGCAGTATTTT. Full variable domain (rest looked up from reference TRBV5-4 and TRBJ2-3): ETGVTQSPTHLIKTRGQQVTLRCSSQSGHNTVSWYQQALGQGPQFIFQYYREEENGRGNFPPRFSGLQFPNYSSELNVNALELDDSALYLCASSYQEADTQYFGPGTRLTVL.

The chain links TRBV6-6 to TRBJ1-2, with unresolved D. The CDR3 runs to 15 residues. Germline loops: CDR1 MNHNY, CDR2 SVGAGI (reference sequence). The V gene lost 0 bases and the J gene lost 4 bases, with 12 bases spanning the gap. The CDR3 coding sequence is TGTGCCAGCAGTTACTCGATTCTGGAGGGCTATGGCTACACCTTC. This encodes CASSYSILEGYGYTF.

The rearrangement uses TRBV19 and TRBJ2-7; TRBD2 matches 9 bases. Germline V gene data show CDR1 as LNHDA and CDR2 as SQIVND (reference sequence). V trimming: 5 bases; J trimming: 7 bases; junction bases outside the gene matches: 9. The CDR3 consists of 14 residues. DNA of the CDR3: TGTGCCAGTAGTGAGGGACTAGCCCGCCGGGAGCAGTACTTC. It yields the protein CASSEGLARREQYF.

This chain uses TRBV4-2 with TRBJ2-2, with D possibly matching TRBD1 (6 bases). Germline V gene lookup returns CDR1 LGHNA and CDR2 YNFKEQ. CDR3 length equals 16 residues. Trimming took off 1 base at V and 4 bases at J, with 13 bases between the two ends. The CDR3 coding sequence is TGTGCCAGCAGCCAAGGGTGGGGGCCTAGCACCGGGGAGCTGTTTTTT. Translating gives CASSQGWGPSTGELFF.

The chain is built from TRBV21-1 and TRBJ1-4; the table's D call, TRBD1, was not checked against the DNA. TRBV21-1 is a pseudogene locus. The CDR3 extends over 14 amino acids. CDR3 protein: CASSPGRPNEKLFF. CDR3 sequence (DNA): TGTGCCAGCAGCCCAGGGCGGCCTAATGAAAAACTGTTTTTT.

This chain connects TRBV6-4 to TRBJ2-3; D perhaps matches TRBD1 (6 bases). The CDR3 is 16 residues long. The germline CDR1 and CDR2 sequences are MRHNA and SNTAGT. V was shortened by 3 bases and J by 4 bases, with 17 bases between the two germline ends. The CDR3 DNA sequence: TGTGCCAGCAGTGAGTCGGCAGGGGAAGGGGCAGATACGCAGTATTTT. Translating it yields CASSESAGEGADTQYF.

The chain has TRBV15 and TRBJ2-3; TRBD1 matches 12 bases. Per germline, CDR1 LNHNV and CDR2 YYDKDF (reference sequence). The CDR3 is made up of 16 amino acids. V dropped 1 base and J dropped 4; count of bases not matched to a gene: 3. DNA of the CDR3: TGTGCCACCAGCAGAGGCGGGACAGGGGGCGCAGATACGCAGTATTTT. It yields the protein CATSRGGTGGADTQYF.